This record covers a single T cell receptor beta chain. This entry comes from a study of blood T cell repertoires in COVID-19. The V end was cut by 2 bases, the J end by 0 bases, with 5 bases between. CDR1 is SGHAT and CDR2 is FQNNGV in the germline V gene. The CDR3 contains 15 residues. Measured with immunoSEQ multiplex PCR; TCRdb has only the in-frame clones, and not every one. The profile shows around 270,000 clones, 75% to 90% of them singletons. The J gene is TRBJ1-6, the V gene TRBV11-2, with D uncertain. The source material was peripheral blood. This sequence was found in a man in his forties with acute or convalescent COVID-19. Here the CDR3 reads CASSLKSSYNSPLHF. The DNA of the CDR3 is TGTGCCAGCAGCTTAAAGAGCTCCTATAATTCACCCCTCCACTTT.